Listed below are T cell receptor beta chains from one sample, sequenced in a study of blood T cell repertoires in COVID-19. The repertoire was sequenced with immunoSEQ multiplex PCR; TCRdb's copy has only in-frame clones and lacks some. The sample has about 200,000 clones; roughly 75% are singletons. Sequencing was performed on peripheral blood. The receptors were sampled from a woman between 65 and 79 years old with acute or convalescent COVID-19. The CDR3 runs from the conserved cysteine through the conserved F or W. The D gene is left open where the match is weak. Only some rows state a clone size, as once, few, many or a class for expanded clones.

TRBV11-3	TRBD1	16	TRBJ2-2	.	CASSLETGVGTGELFF	TGTGCCAGCAGCTTAGAGACAGGGGTAGGCACCGGGGAGCTGTTTTTT
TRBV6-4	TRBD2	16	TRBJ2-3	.	CASSDLAGGPTDTQYF	TGTGCCAGCAGTGACTTGGCGGGGGGCCCCACAGATACGCAGTATTTT
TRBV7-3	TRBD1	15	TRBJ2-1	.	CASSIGTGGYNEQFF	TGTGCCAGCAGCATTGGGACAGGGGGTTACAATGAGCAGTTCTTC
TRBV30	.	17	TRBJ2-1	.	CAWSVPRVRRGYNEQFF	TGTGCCTGGAGTGTACCTCGGGTGCGGCGGGGCTACAATGAGCAGTTCTTC
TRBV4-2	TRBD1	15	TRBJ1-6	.	CASSRTGGQNSPLHF	TGTGCCAGCAGCCGTACAGGGGGTCAAAATTCACCCCTCCACTTT
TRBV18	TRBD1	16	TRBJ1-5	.	CASSPDRGYSNQPQHF	TGTGCCAGCTCACCCGACAGGGGTTATAGCAATCAGCCCCAGCATTTT
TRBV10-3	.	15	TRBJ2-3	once	CAISETGPGTDTQYF	TGTGCCATCAGTGAAACAGGTCCCGGCACAGATACGCAGTATTTT
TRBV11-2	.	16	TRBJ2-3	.	CASSLEGGASTDTQYF	TGTGCCAGCAGCTTAGAGGGGGGGGCGAGCACAGATACGCAGTATTTT
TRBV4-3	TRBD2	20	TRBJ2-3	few	CASSQDILTSGGDRTDTQYF	TGCGCCAGCAGCCAAGATATATTAACTAGCGGGGGCGATAGGACAGATACGCAGTATTTT
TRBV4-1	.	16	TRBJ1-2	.	CASSQDFAGYNYGYTF	TGCGCCAGCAGCCAAGATTTCGCAGGGTATAACTATGGCTACACCTTC
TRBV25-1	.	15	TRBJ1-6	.	CASSDGGRLNSPLHF	TGTGCCAGCAGTGATGGAGGCAGGCTTAATTCACCCCTCCACTTT
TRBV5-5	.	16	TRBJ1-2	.	CASSLVGGQPRYGYTF	TGTGCCAGCAGCTTGGTGGGGGGGCAGCCCCGGTATGGCTACACCTTC
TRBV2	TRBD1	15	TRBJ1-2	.	CASSERQGAVYGYTF	TGTGCCAGCAGTGAACGGCAGGGGGCCGTCTATGGCTACACCTTC
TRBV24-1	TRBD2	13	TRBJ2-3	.	CASSGGATDTQYF	TGTGCCTCTAGCGGGGGGGCAACAGATACGCAGTATTTT
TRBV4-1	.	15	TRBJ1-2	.	CASSQEPGFNYGYTF	TGCGCCAGCAGCCAAGAGCCGGGTTTTAACTATGGCTACACCTTC
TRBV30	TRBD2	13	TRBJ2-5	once	CAWNSGGVGTQYF	TGTGCCTGGAATAGCGGGGGGGTTGGGACCCAGTACTTC
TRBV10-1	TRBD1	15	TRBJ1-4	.	CASSEGTASNEKLFF	TGCGCCAGCAGTGAGGGGACAGCTTCTAATGAAAAACTGTTTTTT
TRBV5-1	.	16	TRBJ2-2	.	CASSLGPDKRTGELFF	TGCGCCAGCAGCTTGGGGCCGGACAAGCGAACCGGGGAGCTGTTTTTT
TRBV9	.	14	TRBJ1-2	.	CASSVDRAPYGYTF	TGTGCCAGCAGCGTAGACAGGGCCCCCTATGGCTACACCTTC
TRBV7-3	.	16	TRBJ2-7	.	CASRPGDRLSSYEQYF	TGTGCCAGCAGGCCAGGGGACCGATTGAGCTCCTACGAGCAGTACTTC
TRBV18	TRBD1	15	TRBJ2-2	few	CASSQTGTGYGELFF	TGTGCCAGCTCACAAACCGGGACAGGGTATGGAGAGCTGTTTTTT
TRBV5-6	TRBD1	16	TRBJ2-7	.	CASSLEYWDRVYEQYF	TGTGCCAGCAGCCTTGAATATTGGGACAGGGTCTACGAGCAGTACTTC
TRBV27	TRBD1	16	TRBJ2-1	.	CASRASGTGGNNEQFF	TGTGCCAGCAGGGCCTCCGGGACAGGGGGCAACAATGAGCAGTTCTTC
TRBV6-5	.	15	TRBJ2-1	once	CAALRSPAAYNEQFF	TGTGCCGCTCTCCGGAGCCCCGCCGCCTACAATGAGCAGTTCTTC
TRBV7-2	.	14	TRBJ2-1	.	CASSIALGTNEQFF	TGTGCCAGCAGCATAGCTTTAGGGACTAATGAGCAGTTCTTC
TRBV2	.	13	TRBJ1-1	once	CASSEKETVEAFF	TGTGCCAGCAGTGAGAAGGAGACGGTTGAAGCTTTCTTT
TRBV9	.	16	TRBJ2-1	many	CASSVREGGLVNEQFF	TGTGCCAGCAGCGTCCGAGAGGGGGGGCTAGTCAATGAGCAGTTCTTC
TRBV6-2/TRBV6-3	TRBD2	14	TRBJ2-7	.	CASSLRGATGEQYF	TGTGCCAGCAGTTTGCGGGGGGCCACTGGGGAGCAGTACTTC